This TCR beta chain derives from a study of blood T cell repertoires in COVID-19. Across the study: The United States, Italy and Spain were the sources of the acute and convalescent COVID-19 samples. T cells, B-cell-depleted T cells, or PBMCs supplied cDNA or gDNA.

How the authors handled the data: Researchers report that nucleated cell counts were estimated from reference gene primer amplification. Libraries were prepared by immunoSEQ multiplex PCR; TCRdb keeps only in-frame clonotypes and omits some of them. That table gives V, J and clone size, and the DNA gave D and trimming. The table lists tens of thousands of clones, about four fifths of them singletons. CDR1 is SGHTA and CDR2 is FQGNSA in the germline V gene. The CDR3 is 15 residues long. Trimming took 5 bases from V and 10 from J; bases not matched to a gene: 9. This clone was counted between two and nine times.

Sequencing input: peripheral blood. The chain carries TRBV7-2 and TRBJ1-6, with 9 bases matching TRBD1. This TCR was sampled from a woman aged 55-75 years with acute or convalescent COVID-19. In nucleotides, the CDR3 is TGTGCCAGCAGCAAGGGACAGGGAACAGGATCACCCCTCCACTTT. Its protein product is CASSKGQGTGSPLHF.